This T cell receptor (beta chain) was sequenced during a study of CD8 T cells in Susac syndrome. In the study overall: Among the Susac syndrome patients sequenced, five or six had active disease and roughly 8 were in remission. Patients with Susac syndrome were therapy-naive, treated with corticosteroids, or treated with intravenous immunoglobulin alone when blood was collected.

V lost 3 bases to trimming and J lost 1 base; unmatched junction nucleotides: 7. This CDR3 comprises 17 residues. Looked up from germline, CDR1 is SGHNT and CDR2 is YYREEE (reference sequence). Sequencing of TCR beta covered CD8+ and CD4+ T cells obtained from blood. With random hexamers, reverse transcription was performed on roughly 0.45 to 1 ug of RNA. By means of immunoSEQ multiplex PCR, TCR beta CDR3 spanning 54 Vbeta and 13 Jbeta underwent amplification. Using its own MiXCR run on the immunoSEQ multiplex PCR reads, TCRdb lists one record per CDR3 protein. The sample holds 210,000 or so distinct CDR3 sequences, about 94% seen once.

This TCR was recovered from a human donor with Susac syndrome. The sequenced sample was CD4+ T cells from PBMCs. V usage is TRBV5-4 and J usage is TRBJ1-3; 10 nucleotides agree with TRBD1. The CDR3 loop reads CASSYDRGPTSGNTIYF. DNA for the CDR3: TGTGCCAGCAGCTATGACAGGGGGCCGACTTCTGGAAACACCATATATTTT.